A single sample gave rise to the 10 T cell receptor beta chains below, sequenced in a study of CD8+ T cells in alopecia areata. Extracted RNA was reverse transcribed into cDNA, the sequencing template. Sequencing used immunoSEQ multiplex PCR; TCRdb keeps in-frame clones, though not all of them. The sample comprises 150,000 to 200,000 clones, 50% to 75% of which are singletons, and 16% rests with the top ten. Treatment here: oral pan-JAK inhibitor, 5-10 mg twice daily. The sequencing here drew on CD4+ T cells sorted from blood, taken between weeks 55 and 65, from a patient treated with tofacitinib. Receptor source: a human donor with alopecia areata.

This CDR3 reads CASSLVVGLDEQYF. Here the CDR3 DNA reads TGCGCCAGCAGCTTGGTCGTGGGGCTGGACGAGCAGTACTTC. The rearrangement joins TRBV5-1 to TRBJ2-7, with D perhaps TRBD1 (5 bases). CDR3 length: 14 amino acids. The V gene's germline CDR1 is SGHRS and CDR2 YFSETQ. Trimming shortened V by 0 bases and J by 5 bases, and 12 bases separated the two germline ends. The full variable domain, with the rest looked up from reference TRBV5-1 and TRBJ2-7, is KAGVTQTPRYLIKTRGQQVTLSCSPISGHRSVSWYQQTPGQGLQFLFEYFSETQRNKGNFPGRFSGRQFSNSRSEMNVSTLELGDSALYLCASSLVVGLDEQYFGPGTRLTVT.

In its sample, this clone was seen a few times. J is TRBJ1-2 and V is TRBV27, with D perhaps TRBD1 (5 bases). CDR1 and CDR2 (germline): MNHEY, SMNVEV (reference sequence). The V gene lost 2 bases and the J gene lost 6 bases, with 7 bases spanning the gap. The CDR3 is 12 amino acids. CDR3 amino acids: CASSLQGNGYTF. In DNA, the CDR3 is TGTGCCAGCAGTTTACAGGGTAATGGCTACACCTTC.

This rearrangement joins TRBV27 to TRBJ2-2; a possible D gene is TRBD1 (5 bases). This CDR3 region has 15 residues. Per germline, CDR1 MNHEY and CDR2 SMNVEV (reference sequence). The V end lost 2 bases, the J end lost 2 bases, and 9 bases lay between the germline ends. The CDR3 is CASSLNGANTGELFF. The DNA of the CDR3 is TGTGCCAGCAGTTTAAATGGGGCAAACACCGGGGAGCTGTTTTTT.

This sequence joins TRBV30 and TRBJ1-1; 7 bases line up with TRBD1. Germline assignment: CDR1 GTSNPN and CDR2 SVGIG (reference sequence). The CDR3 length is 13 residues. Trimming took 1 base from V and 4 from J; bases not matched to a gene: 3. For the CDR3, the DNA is TGTGCCTGGAGTGGGACAGGTCCCACTGAAGCTTTCTTT. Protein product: CAWSGTGPTEAFF. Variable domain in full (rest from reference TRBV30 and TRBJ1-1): SQTIHQWPATLVQPVGSPLSLECTVEGTSNPNLYWYRQAAGRGLQLLFYSVGIGQISSEVPQNLSASRPQDRQFILSSKKLLLSDSGFYLCAWSGTGPTEAFFGQGTRLTVV.

This CDR3 is CASSQGTIKNIQYF. CDR3 DNA sequence: TGCGCCAGCAGCCAAGGGACCATCAAAAACATTCAGTACTTC. This rearrangement joins TRBV4-1 to TRBJ2-4; D ambiguous. CDR3 length: 14 amino acids. V lost 1 base and J lost 3, with 7 bases in between. From germline, CDR1 is MGHRA and CDR2 YSYEKL.

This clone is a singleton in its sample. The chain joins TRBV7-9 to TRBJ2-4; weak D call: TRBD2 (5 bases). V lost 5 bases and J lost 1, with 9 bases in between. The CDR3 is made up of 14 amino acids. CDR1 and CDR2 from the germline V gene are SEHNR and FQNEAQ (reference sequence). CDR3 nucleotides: TGTGCCAGCAGCGTAGACTACGCCAAAAACATTCAGTACTTC. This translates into CASSVDYAKNIQYF.

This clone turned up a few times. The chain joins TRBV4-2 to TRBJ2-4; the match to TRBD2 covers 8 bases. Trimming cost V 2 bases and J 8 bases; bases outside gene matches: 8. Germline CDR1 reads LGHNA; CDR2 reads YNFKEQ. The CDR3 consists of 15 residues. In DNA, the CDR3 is TGTGCCAGCAGCCAATCCCCCGAACTAGCGGACATTCAGTACTTC. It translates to CASSQSPELADIQYF.

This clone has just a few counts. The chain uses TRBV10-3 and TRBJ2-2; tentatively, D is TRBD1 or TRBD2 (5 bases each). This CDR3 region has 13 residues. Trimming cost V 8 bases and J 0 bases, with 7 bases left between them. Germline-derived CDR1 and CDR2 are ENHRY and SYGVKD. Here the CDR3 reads CAIGTANTGELFF. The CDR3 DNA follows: TGTGCCATCGGGACCGCGAACACCGGGGAGCTGTTTTTT.

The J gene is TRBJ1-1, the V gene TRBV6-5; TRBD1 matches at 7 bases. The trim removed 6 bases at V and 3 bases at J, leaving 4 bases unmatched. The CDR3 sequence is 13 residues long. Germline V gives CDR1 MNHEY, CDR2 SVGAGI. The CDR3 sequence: CASRPDRDTEAFF. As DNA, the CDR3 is TGTGCCAGCAGACCAGACAGGGACACTGAAGCTTTCTTT.

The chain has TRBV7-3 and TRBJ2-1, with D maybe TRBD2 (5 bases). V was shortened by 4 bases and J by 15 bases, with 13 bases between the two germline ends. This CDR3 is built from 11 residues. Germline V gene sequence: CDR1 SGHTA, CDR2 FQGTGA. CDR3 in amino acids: CASSSAVLRFF. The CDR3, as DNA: TGTGCCAGCAGCTCAGCGGTTTTACGGTTCTTC.